This TCR beta chain was found in a study of long-term antiretroviral therapy in people with HIV. Treatment locations for all participants with HIV were in the United States. Survey-level immunoSEQ v3.0 assays were run. The repertoire was sequenced with immunoSEQ multiplex PCR; TCRdb's copy has only in-frame clones and lacks some. The data hold about 7,100 clones, with approximately 79% observed a single time. Trimming took 11 bases from V and 2 from J, leaving 13 bases between them. There are 12 residues in the CDR3. Per the germline V gene, CDR1 is ENHRY and CDR2 is SYGVKD. The chain carries TRBV10-3 and TRBJ2-7; weak D call: TRBD1 (6 bases). Sequences were derived from unsorted PBMCs, sampled 1.1 years after starting antiretroviral therapy. This sequence originates from a man aged 35-49 years with HIV. In DNA, the CDR3 is TGTGCCTCTACAGGGAACCCCTACGAGCAGTACTTC. Its protein is CASTGNPYEQYF.